The clone carrying this TCR beta chain was recorded once. The antigen remains undetermined. The data belong to a study of T cell responses to AZD1222 COVID-19 vaccine. Assay: immunoSEQ multiplex PCR; the TCRdb copy retains only in-frame clones and omits some. This sample has around 140,000 clones, with approximately 85% found just once. The study, taken as a whole, reports: White British ancestry dominated among donors, who included more females, and clonal diversity was possibly underestimated. Vaccination with two AZD1222 doses was followed by a rise in Spike-specific TCR breadth and depth.

The clonotype was recovered from an adult who received the MenACWY meningococcal vaccine as a control. The material was peripheral blood, obtained 28 days after the second dose of the MenACWY control vaccine.

CDR3 sequence (DNA): TGTGCCAGCAGTCTCACCAGGGGGTACGAGCAGTACGTC. Translation gives CASSLTRGYEQYV. The chain employs TRBV6-5 and TRBJ2-7; 7 nucleotides line up with TRBD1. CDR3 length: 13 residues. V dropped 5 bases and J dropped 4; count of bases not matched to a gene: 5. CDR1 and CDR2 from the germline V gene are MNHEY and SVGAGI.